The source of this T cell receptor (beta chain) is a study of T cell responses to AZD1222 COVID-19 vaccine. Study conclusions and caveats: Scientists sampled the repertoires only once the peak T cell response had passed. Clonal diversity may have been underestimated in mostly white British donors. Distributed over spike, vaccine-associated CD4 TCRs predominated at 160-218 and 743-854.

Remarks on this clone: The antigen remains undetermined.

Method: immunoSEQ multiplex PCR; TCRdb's copy keeps in-frame clones and lacks some. The sample consists of around 130,000 clones, around 90% of them appearing once. Germline V CDR1 and CDR2: SGHNT, YENEEA. The CDR3 spans 14 residues. V was cut by 5 bases and J by 2 bases, with 13 bases left in between. The source material was peripheral blood, sampled 28 days after the second AZD1222 dose. The rearrangement joins TRBV11-3 to TRBJ2-7; weak D call: TRBD1 (6 bases). This TCR was sampled from an adult who received the AZD1222 COVID-19 vaccine. The CDR3 loop reads CASSTGQAPYEQYF. Here the CDR3 DNA reads TGTGCCAGCAGCACAGGGCAGGCACCCTACGAGCAGTACTTC.